This T cell receptor (beta chain) comes out of a study of shared clonotypes between healthy human individuals. Healthy HIV-negative adults with no recent acute infections or vaccinations were recruited as donors. Both subsets, CD45RA+ naive and CD45RA-negative memory, were split from the CD4+ cells. The germline V and J ends were trimmed by 9 bases and 5 bases, with 14 bases remaining between them. In germline, CDR1 is ENHRY, CDR2 SYGVKD. This CDR3 has 13 residues. In the source study's methods: Filtering was not the same, since immunoSEQ gave junction-only sequences without quality scores. The table came from immunoSEQ multiplex PCR; TCRdb's copy has only in-frame clones and leaves some out. The DNA was the basis for D and trimming; V, J and clone size are from that table. Among 1,500,000 or so clones listed, roughly 96% were seen once.

The sequencing sample was made of naive CD4+ T cells sorted from blood. Subset in this sample: CD45RA+ positively selected. The chain links TRBV10-3 to TRBJ1-5, with D unresolved. This clonotype was sampled from a man aged 30-40 years in good health. CDR3: CAIQKTSDQPQHF. CDR3 DNA sequence: TGTGCCATACAAAAGACTAGTGATCAGCCCCAGCATTTT.